The next 5 T cell receptor beta chains were all read from a single sample in a study of immune evolution from preneoplasia to lung adenocarcinoma listed by TCRdb under 2021. The library was made by the immunoSEQ multiplex PCR assay. TCRdb took over this immuneACCESS table, retaining in-frame rearrangements with V and J assigned. Such tables are incomplete; in checked studies, under half of the missing clones stem from an unresolved V gene, and the remainder is unexplained. For this sample the table gives over 5,500 clones, of which 75% to 90% were detected only once. Approximately 3.6% of the sample comes from the top ten. The sample comprised FFPE invasive lung adenocarcinoma tissue. The cell subset or site label, read with the paper, signifies: frankly invasive lung adenocarcinoma (ADC). The receptors come from a person aged 55-75 years with lung adenocarcinoma.

CDR3 protein: CASSPIAGVRADTQYF. The CDR3 DNA sequence: TGTGCCAGCAGCCCGATAGCGGGAGTAAGGGCAGATACGCAGTATTTT. The chain uses TRBV28 and TRBJ2-3, with 9 positions matching TRBD2. CDR3 length equals 16 residues. Germline V gives CDR1 MDHEN, CDR2 SYDVKM. The ends lost 6 bases at V and 4 bases at J; junction bases unmatched: 11.

The rearrangement links TRBV29-1 to TRBJ2-2, with D possibly matching TRBD1 (5 bases). The ends were cut back, 3 bases at V and 7 bases at J, with 12 bases in the middle. The CDR3 is 13 residues long. Germline values: CDR1 SQVTM, CDR2 ANQGSEA. In DNA form, the CDR3 reads TGCAGCGTTGAGGGGCAGAGCATCGGGGAGCTGTTTTTT. It encodes CSVEGQSIGELFF.

This chain uses TRBV19 with TRBJ2-2, with D possibly TRBD1 on 5 matching bases. CDR1 is LNHDA and CDR2 is SQIVND in the germline V gene (reference sequence). The V end lost 3 bases, the J end lost 4 bases, and 12 bases lay between the germline ends. The CDR3 sequence is 15 residues long. The CDR3 loop is CASSIGPQGTGELFF. DNA of the CDR3: TGTGCCAGTAGTATCGGACCCCAGGGCACCGGGGAGCTGTTTTTT.

In this sample, this clone turned up once. The genes are TRBV5-6 and TRBJ2-2; 9 bases line up with TRBD1. The V segment lost 4 bases and the J segment 0 bases; nucleotides outside the gene matches: 4. The germline CDR1 and CDR2 sequences are SGHDT and YYEEEE. The CDR3 contains 16 residues. CDR3 protein: CASSRDRAPNTGELFF. The CDR3 DNA reads as TGTGCCAGCAGCCGGGACAGGGCTCCGAACACCGGGGAGCTGTTTTTT.

This chain joins TRBV6-6 and TRBJ2-1, with D perhaps matching TRBD2 (5 bases). Deletions cut 7 bases from V and 6 bases from J, with 16 bases between. Germline CDR1 MNHNY, CDR2 SVGAGI (reference sequence). The CDR3 sequence is 14 residues long. The CDR3 is CASTQRLAGNEQFF. CDR3 nucleotide sequence: TGTGCCAGCACTCAGAGGCTAGCTGGCAATGAGCAGTTCTTC.